The 31 T cell receptor beta chains given below trace back to one sample, sequenced in a study of pediatric ulcerative colitis. TCRdb's copy holds only in-frame clones and misses some; the assay was immunoSEQ multiplex PCR. Here the sample spans approximately 60,000 clones, less than 90% being singletons. Sequenced sample: blood. The receptors stem from a boy aged 5-17 years with severe ulcerative colitis.

This clone has a single count. V and J are TRBV1 and TRBJ2-3; TRBD2, the table's D call, was not compared with the DNA. TRBV1 has pseudogene status. The CDR3 is made up of 22 amino acids. CDR3 region: CTSSQDFSETSGRPIPTDTQYF. The CDR3 nucleotides are TGCACCAGCAGCCAAGATTTCTCGGAGACTAGCGGGAGGCCTATCCCCACAGATACGCAGTATTTT.

Note on this clone: In the same sample, other DNA sequences code for this CDR3. The rearrangement links TRBV19 to TRBJ2-7; 8 positions match TRBD1. Trimming cost V 3 bases and J 2 bases; bases outside gene matches: 3. This CDR3 is built from 14 residues. Germline V gene lookup returns CDR1 LNHDA and CDR2 SQIVND (reference sequence). CDR3 nucleotide sequence: TGTGCCAGTAGTATCGGGACAGGAGCCTACGAGCAGTACTTC. This codes for CASSIGTGAYEQYF.

The V call is TRBV14, the J call TRBJ1-5; D unresolved. This CDR3 contains 13 residues. Germline V gene sequence: CDR1 SGHDN, CDR2 FVKESK. V lost 0 bases and J 11 bases, leaving 11 bases between the germline ends. The CDR3 bases are TGTGCCAGCAGCCAAGATGTCCCCGGGGCCCAGCATTTT. As protein: CASSQDVPGAQHF.

Here the CDR3 reads CAINDRATDTQYF. CDR3 sequence (DNA): TGTGCCATCAACGACAGGGCGACAGATACGCAGTATTTT. The chain has TRBV10-3 and TRBJ2-3; 7 nucleotides align to TRBD1. The V gene's germline CDR1 is ENHRY and CDR2 SYGVKD. With 7 bases clipped from V and 3 bases from J, the junction kept 4 bases outside the gene matches. This CDR3 is built from 13 residues.

This chain joins TRBV7-9 and TRBJ2-1; D gene ambiguous. Trimming took 5 bases from V and 8 from J, leaving 10 bases between them. Germline V gene sequence: CDR1 SEHNR, CDR2 FQNEAQ (reference sequence). The CDR3 covers 12 residues. The CDR3 spells CASSVSWHEQFF. The DNA for the CDR3 is TGTGCCAGCAGCGTCAGCTGGCATGAGCAGTTCTTC.

Of note for this clone: Germline and junction disagree at one end, which may indicate a read error. Other DNA sequences in this sample translate to the same CDR3. The V and J genes are TRBV6-1 and TRBJ2-7; 8 nucleotides agree with TRBD2. Germline assignment: CDR1 MNHNS and CDR2 SASEGT. The CDR3 sequence is 15 residues long. The CDR3, as DNA: TGTGCCAGCAGTGACCCTACTAGCGGCCACTACGAGCAGTATTTC. Translated, it gives CASSDPTSGHYEQYF.

The genes are TRBV7-2 and TRBJ2-3; D is possibly TRBD1 (6 bases). Trimming pared 1 base from V and 2 bases from J, leaving 13 bases between. CDR1 and CDR2 (germline): SGHTA, FQGNSA. The CDR3 sequence is 16 residues long. The CDR3 reads CASSLGTVGITDTQYF. The CDR3 DNA sequence: TGTGCCAGCAGCTTAGGGACAGTTGGGATCACAGATACGCAGTATTTT.

This chain connects TRBV5-1 to TRBJ2-7; 9 bases line up with TRBD1. V shed 2 bases and J 0 bases; nucleotides not matched to a gene: 3. The length of the CDR3 is 15 residues. Germline assignment: CDR1 SGHRS and CDR2 YFSETQ. CDR3 loop: CASSFSGQGSYEQYF. The CDR3 nucleotides are TGCGCCAGCAGCTTTTCGGGACAGGGCTCCTACGAGCAGTACTTC.

The count of this clone is one. This rearrangement joins TRBV30 to TRBJ2-1, with TRBD1 matching over 7 bases. The junction had 7 bases not matched to a gene; V was cut back by 2 bases and J by 9 bases. This CDR3 contains 13 residues. Per germline, CDR1 GTSNPN and CDR2 SVGIG (reference sequence). The CDR3: CAWSPTGTGEQFF. CDR3 DNA: TGTGCCTGGAGTCCGACAGGGACGGGTGAGCAGTTCTTC.

The chain has TRBV6-6 and TRBJ1-1; D gene uncertain. The length of the CDR3 is 11 residues. The germline V gene encodes CDR1 MNHNY and CDR2 SVGAGI (reference sequence). Trimming pared 5 bases from V and 3 bases from J, leaving 4 bases between. The DNA of the CDR3 is TGTGCCAGCAGTCGCGACACTGAAGCTTTCTTT. Amino acids: CASSRDTEAFF.

The chain employs TRBV6-5 and TRBJ1-1; D call uncertain. Germline CDR1 and CDR2: MNHEY and SVGAGI. The CDR3 covers 14 residues. The ends were cut back, 6 bases at V and 3 bases at J, with 14 bases in the middle. Here the CDR3 reads CASSQTNGDTEAFF. In DNA, the CDR3 is TGTGCCAGCAGCCAGACCAATGGGGACACTGAAGCTTTCTTT.

This sequence joins TRBV5-1 and TRBJ1-5; TRBD1 might be the D (5 bases). The CDR3 extends over 14 amino acids. Trimming stripped 3 bases from V and 2 bases from J, with 9 bases between. The germline V gene encodes CDR1 SGHRS and CDR2 YFSETQ. In DNA, the CDR3 is TGCGCCAGCAGCTCTCGGGGGGGCAATCAGCCCCAGCATTTT. Translating it yields CASSSRGGNQPQHF. The full variable domain, in which reference TRBV5-1 and TRBJ1-5 provide the parts outside the CDR3, is KAGVTQTPRYLIKTRGQQVTLSCSPISGHRSVSWYQQTPGQGLQFLFEYFSETQRNKGNFPGRFSGRQFSNSRSEMNVSTLELGDSALYLCASSSRGGNQPQHFGDGTRLSIL.

The V and J genes are TRBV27 and TRBJ1-5; D not certain. With 4 bases removed from V and 0 bases from J, the gap between germline ends came to 13 bases. The CDR3 consists of 16 residues. Looked up from germline, CDR1 is MNHEY and CDR2 is SMNVEV (reference sequence). This CDR3 is CASSSLQSNSNQPQHF. In DNA form, the CDR3 reads TGTGCCAGCAGTTCTTTACAGAGTAATAGCAATCAGCCCCAGCATTTT.

The chain is built from TRBV29-1 and TRBJ2-6; D is possibly TRBD2 (6 bases). Germline V gene sequence: CDR1 SQVTM, CDR2 ANQGSEA. V was cut by 3 bases and J by 2 bases, with 8 bases left in between. The CDR3 sequence is 14 residues long. The CDR3 DNA follows: TGCAGCGTTGAGGGCGGGGCTGGGGCCAACGTCCTGACTTTC. Translating gives CSVEGGAGANVLTF.

The J gene is TRBJ2-5, the V gene TRBV5-6; no definite D call. The germline V gene encodes CDR1 SGHDT and CDR2 YYEEEE. This CDR3 has 14 residues. V gave up 1 base and J gave up 0 bases, with 7 bases separating them. The CDR3 region has the DNA TGTGCCAGCAGCTTGATGCAGGACCAAGAGACCCAGTACTTC. The encoded protein is CASSLMQDQETQYF.

The V gene is TRBV2, the J gene TRBJ1-2; 8 positions agree with TRBD1. Germline CDR1 reads SNHLY; CDR2 reads FYNNEI. The junction had 11 bases not matched to a gene; V was cut back by 7 bases and J by 7 bases. The CDR3 is 14 amino acids. The CDR3 loop is CASTRDRSVIGYTF. The CDR3, as DNA: TGTGCCAGCACCAGGGACAGGTCGGTTATTGGCTACACCTTC.

The chain carries TRBV5-4 and TRBJ1-2; D unresolved. CDR3 size: 15 residues. Germline CDR1 is SGHNT and CDR2 is YYREEE (reference sequence). Trimming shortened V by 0 bases and J by 3 bases, and 12 bases separated the two germline ends. CDR3 sequence: CASSLVAKDYYGYTF. For the CDR3, the DNA is TGTGCCAGCAGCTTGGTGGCCAAAGATTACTATGGCTACACCTTC.

This rearrangement joins TRBV4-2 to TRBJ2-7, with a weak D call TRBD1 (5 bases). The germline CDR1 and CDR2 sequences are LGHNA and YNFKEQ. V was pared by 0 bases and J by 3 bases, with 12 bases between. This CDR3 has 15 residues. CDR3 sequence reads: CASSQDLGPVYEQYF. The CDR3 nucleotides read TGTGCCAGCAGCCAAGATTTGGGGCCAGTCTACGAGCAGTACTTC.

This clone appeared a single time. Compared with germline, one end of the junction differs, possibly owing to a read error. This chain uses TRBV29-1 with TRBJ1-2; D is possibly TRBD1 (5 bases). The CDR3 runs to 11 residues. Germline loops: CDR1 SQVTM, CDR2 ANQGSEA. CDR3: CSVHPLKTAYF. As DNA, the CDR3 is TGCAGCGTCCACCCCTTAAAGACAGCATACTTC.

This chain connects TRBV6-6 to TRBJ2-7; D remains unclear. This CDR3 has 14 amino acids. Trimming took 6 bases from V and 1 from J, leaving 13 bases between them. Germline assignment: CDR1 MNHNY and CDR2 SVGAGI (reference sequence). CDR3 nucleotide sequence: TGTGCCAGCAGCACAACGGACGGTTCCTACGAGCAGTACTTC. Translated: CASSTTDGSYEQYF.

J is TRBJ1-2 and V is TRBV19; perhaps TRBD1 as D (5 bases). The CDR3 runs 13 residues. Germline V lookup: CDR1 LNHDA, CDR2 SQIVND (reference sequence). Trimming removed 5 bases at V and 6 bases at J, with 13 bases between. DNA for the CDR3: TGTGCCAGTAGTCCTTCGCAAGGGGATGGCTACACCTTC. Translating it yields CASSPSQGDGYTF.

The chain employs TRBV6-5 and TRBJ2-3, with 9 bases identical to TRBD2. J gave up 5 bases and V 2 bases, and 5 bases lay outside the gene matches. This CDR3 is 15 amino acids long. Per germline, CDR1 MNHEY and CDR2 SVGAGI. CDR3 amino acids: CASSYIAGVEDTQYF. The CDR3 nucleotides are TGTGCCAGCAGTTACATAGCGGGAGTAGAAGATACGCAGTATTTT.

V and J are TRBV4-3 and TRBJ2-5, with D unresolved. The CDR3 consists of 13 residues. Trimming removed 1 base at V and 5 bases at J, with 8 bases between. Germline lookup yields CDR1 LGHNA and CDR2 YSLEER. The DNA for the CDR3 is TGCGCCAGCAGCCAAGGGGTTTGGGAGACCCAGTACTTC. This gives the protein CASSQGVWETQYF.

The CDR3 nucleotides read TGTGCCAGCAGCTCTAAGACAGGCCCCACCCTTGACACTGAAGCTTTCTTT. Encoded protein: CASSSKTGPTLDTEAFF. The V gene is TRBV5-4, the J gene TRBJ1-1; possible D gene TRBD1, 6 bases. Per the germline V gene, CDR1 is SGHNT and CDR2 is YYREEE (reference sequence). V shed 3 bases and J shed 3 bases, with 21 bases lying between them. The CDR3 has 17 amino acids.

On this clone itself: The junction and the germline gene differ at one end; a read error may be behind it. This chain joins TRBV7-2 and TRBJ2-4; D possibly uses TRBD1 or TRBD2 (5 bases each). The CDR3 is 14 amino acids. CDR1 SGHTA and CDR2 FQGNSA come from the germline V gene. The CDR3 region is CASSFGASRYPSDF. CDR3 sequence (DNA): TGTGCCAGCAGCTTCGGGGCTAGTCGGTATCCATCTGACTTC. Filled out from reference TRBV7-2 and TRBJ2-4, the complete variable domain reads GAGVSQSPSNKVTEKGKDVELRCDPISGHTALYWYRQSLGQGLEFLIYFQGNSAPDKSGLPSDRFSAERTGGSVSTLTIQRTQQEDSAVYLCASSFGASRYPSDFGAGTRLSVL.

The chain links TRBV5-6 to TRBJ2-7; D is perhaps TRBD2 (6 bases). V was cut by 0 bases and J by 4 bases, with 14 bases left in between. There are 15 residues in the CDR3. Germline CDR1 reads SGHDT; CDR2 reads YYEEEE. The CDR3 bases are TGTGCCAGCAGCTTGGGGACTCCCGCGGGATACGAGCAGTACTTC. The encoded protein is CASSLGTPAGYEQYF.

The J gene is TRBJ1-2, the V gene TRBV19, with 10 bases identical to TRBD1. This CDR3 region has 14 residues. The germline gives CDR1 LNHDA, CDR2 SQIVND (reference sequence). Germline trimming cut 10 bases from V and 4 bases from J; bases unmatched to any gene: 9. CDR3 in amino acids: CATKMTGGSYGYTF. As DNA, the CDR3 is TGTGCCACTAAAATGACAGGGGGCAGCTATGGCTACACCTTC.

The CDR3 DNA follows: TGCGCCAGCAGCCAAGGGTTAGCGGCCAACAATGAGCAGTTCTTC. Protein product: CASSQGLAANNEQFF. This chain links TRBV4-3 with TRBJ2-1; a weak D match, TRBD2 (6 bases). Germline-derived CDR1 and CDR2 are LGHNA and YSLEER. V lost 1 base to trimming and J lost 5 bases, with 12 bases between them. This CDR3 is 15 amino acids long.

The CDR3 DNA sequence: TGTGCCAGCTCACAGGGTCTCCTAAGGACTGAAGCTTTCTTT. It translates to CASSQGLLRTEAFF. The rearrangement joins TRBV18 to TRBJ1-1; no definite D call. In germline, CDR1 is KGHSH, CDR2 LQKENI. CDR3 size: 14 residues. V shed 4 bases and J shed 5 bases, with 14 bases lying between them.

The gene calls are TRBV7-8 and TRBJ2-4; the match to TRBD2 covers 8 bases. This CDR3 is built from 15 residues. J lost 9 bases, V lost 1 base, and 8 bases had no gene match. Germline V gene lookup returns CDR1 SGHVS and CDR2 FQNEAQ. The CDR3 protein is CASSLEAGGGGIQYF. The CDR3 DNA reads TGTGCCAGCAGCTTAGAGGCGGGAGGTGGTGGCATTCAGTACTTC.

The chain joins TRBV15 to TRBJ2-7; D ambiguous. Trimming pared 0 bases from V and 3 bases from J, leaving 9 bases between. Per germline, CDR1 LNHNV and CDR2 YYDKDF (reference sequence). CDR3 size: 14 residues. CDR3 coding DNA: TGTGCCACCAGCAGAGATCTCGGGTACTACGAGCAGTACTTC. Translating gives CATSRDLGYYEQYF.